A single TCR beta chain is shown here with its context. The antigen is not known. Data came from immunoSEQ multiplex PCR; TCRdb stores just in-frame clones and leaves some out. The top ten hold around an eighth of the sample, which has tens of thousands of clones, 88% seen once. The sample comes from a study of T cell responses to AZD1222 COVID-19 vaccine. Per the germline V gene, CDR1 is SGHTA and CDR2 is FQGNSA. Trimming shortened V by 1 base and J by 6 bases, and 25 bases separated the two germline ends. The CDR3 spans 19 residues. General study points: The span of vaccine-associated CD4 TCRs extended across spike, with dominance at 160-218 and 743-854.

Here the sequenced sample was peripheral blood, taken 28 days after the second AZD1222 dose. V gene TRBV7-2 combines with J gene TRBJ2-4; D assignment may be TRBD1 or TRBD2 (6 bases each). The receptor's source is an adult who received the AZD1222 COVID-19 vaccine. The CDR3, as DNA: TGTGCCAGCAGCTTAGGGTTCAAAGGGGGAGGCCCCGCTAGAAACATTCAGTACTTC. Translation gives CASSLGFKGGGPARNIQYF.